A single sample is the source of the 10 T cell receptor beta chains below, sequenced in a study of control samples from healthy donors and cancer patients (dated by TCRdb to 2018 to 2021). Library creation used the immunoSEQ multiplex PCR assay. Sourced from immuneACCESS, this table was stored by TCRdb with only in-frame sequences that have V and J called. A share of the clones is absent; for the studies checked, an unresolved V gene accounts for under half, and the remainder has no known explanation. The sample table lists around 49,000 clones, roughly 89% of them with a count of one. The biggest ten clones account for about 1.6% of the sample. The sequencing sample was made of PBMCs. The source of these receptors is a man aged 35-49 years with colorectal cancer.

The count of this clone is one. The CDR3 reads CASSSEREEGDTQYF. The CDR3 DNA sequence: TGTGCCAGCAGTTCCGAGCGGGAGGAGGGAGATACGCAGTATTTT. The chain employs TRBV7-9 and TRBJ2-3; TRBD2 aligns across 9 bases. The CDR3 sequence is 15 residues long. V gave up 6 bases and J gave up 5 bases; unmatched junction bases: 9. Per germline, CDR1 SEHNR and CDR2 FQNEAQ (reference sequence).

The CDR3 region has the DNA TGTGCCACCAGTGATTCCGGGACTAGCGGAGCCAATGAGCAGTTCTTC. Amino acid sequence: CATSDSGTSGANEQFF. The chain uses TRBV24-1 and TRBJ2-1, with TRBD2 identical over 11 bases. V lost 2 bases to trimming and J lost 6 bases; unmatched junction nucleotides: 5. The CDR3 contains 16 residues. Per germline, CDR1 KGHDR and CDR2 SFDVKD.

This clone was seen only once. The CDR3 region has the DNA TGTGCCAGCTCACAGACAGGGGGTTCAGCCTACGAGCAGTACTTC. This encodes CASSQTGGSAYEQYF. V usage is TRBV18 and J usage is TRBJ2-7; 9 bases fit TRBD1. The CDR3 spans 15 residues. Germline CDR1 reads KGHSH; CDR2 reads LQKENI. The ends lost 4 bases at V and 2 bases at J; junction bases unmatched: 6.

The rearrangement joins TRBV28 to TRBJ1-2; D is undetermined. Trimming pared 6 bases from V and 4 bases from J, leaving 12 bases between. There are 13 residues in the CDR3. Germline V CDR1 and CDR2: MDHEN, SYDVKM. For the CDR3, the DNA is TGTGCCAGCAGCTTGGACGGGTCCTATGGCTACACCTTC. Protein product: CASSLDGSYGYTF.

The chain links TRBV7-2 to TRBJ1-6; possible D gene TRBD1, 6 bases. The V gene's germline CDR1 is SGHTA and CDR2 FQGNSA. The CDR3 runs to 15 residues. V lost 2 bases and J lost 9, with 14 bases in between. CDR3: CASSLSSRGFSPLHF. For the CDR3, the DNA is TGTGCCAGCAGCTTAAGTTCCAGGGGATTTTCACCCCTCCACTTT.

In nucleotides, the CDR3 is TGTGCCAGCAGCCAAGCTTTCGGGGGGTACCAAGAGACCCAGTACTTC. This codes for CASSQAFGGYQETQYF. The gene calls are TRBV3-1 (or the pseudogene TRBV3-2) and TRBJ2-5; 7 nucleotides agree with TRBD2. Germline CDR1 reads LGHDT; CDR2 reads YNNKEL (reference sequence). The trim removed 1 base at V and 0 bases at J, leaving 5 bases unmatched. This CDR3 region has 16 residues.

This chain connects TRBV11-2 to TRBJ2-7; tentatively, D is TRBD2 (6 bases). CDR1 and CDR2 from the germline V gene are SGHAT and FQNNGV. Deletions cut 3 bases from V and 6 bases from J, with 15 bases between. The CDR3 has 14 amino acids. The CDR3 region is CASSFGGRVFEQYF. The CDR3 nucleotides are TGTGCCAGCAGCTTCGGGGGTAGGGTCTTCGAGCAGTACTTC. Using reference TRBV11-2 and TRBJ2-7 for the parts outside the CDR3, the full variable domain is EAGVAQSPRYKIIEKRQSVAFWCNPISGHATLYWYQQILGQGPKLLIQFQNNGVVDDSQLPKDRFSAERLKGVDSTLKIQPAKLEDSAVYLCASSFGGRVFEQYFGPGTRLTVT.

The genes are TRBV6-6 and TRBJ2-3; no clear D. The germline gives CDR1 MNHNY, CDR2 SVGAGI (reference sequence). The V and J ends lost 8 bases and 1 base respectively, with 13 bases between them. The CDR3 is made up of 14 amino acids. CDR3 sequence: CASRVSARTDTQYF. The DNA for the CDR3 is TGTGCCAGCCGCGTCTCGGCCCGCACAGATACGCAGTATTTT.

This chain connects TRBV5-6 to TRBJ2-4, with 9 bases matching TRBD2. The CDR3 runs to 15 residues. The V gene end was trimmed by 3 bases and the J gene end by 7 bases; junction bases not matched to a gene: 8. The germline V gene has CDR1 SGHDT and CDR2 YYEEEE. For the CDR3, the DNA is TGTGCCAGCAGCTATTCTAGCGGGAATGCGAACATTCAGTACTTC. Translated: CASSYSSGNANIQYF.

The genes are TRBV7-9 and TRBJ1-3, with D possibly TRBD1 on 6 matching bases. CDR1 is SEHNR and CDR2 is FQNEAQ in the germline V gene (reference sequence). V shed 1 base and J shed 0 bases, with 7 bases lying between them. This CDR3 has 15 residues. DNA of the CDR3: TGTGCCAGCAGCTTAGAGGGGGACTCTGGAAACACCATATATTTT. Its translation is CASSLEGDSGNTIYF.